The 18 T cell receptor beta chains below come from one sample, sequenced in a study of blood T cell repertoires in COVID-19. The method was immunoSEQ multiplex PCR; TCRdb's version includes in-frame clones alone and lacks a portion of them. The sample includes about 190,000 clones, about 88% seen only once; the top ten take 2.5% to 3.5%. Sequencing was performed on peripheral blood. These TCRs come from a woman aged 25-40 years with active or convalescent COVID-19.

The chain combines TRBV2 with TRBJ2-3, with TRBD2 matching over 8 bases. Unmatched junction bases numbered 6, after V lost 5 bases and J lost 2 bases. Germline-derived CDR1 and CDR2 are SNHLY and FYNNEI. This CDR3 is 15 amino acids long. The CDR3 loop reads CASSQRERATDTQYF. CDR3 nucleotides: TGTGCCAGCAGTCAGCGGGAGCGGGCCACAGATACGCAGTATTTT. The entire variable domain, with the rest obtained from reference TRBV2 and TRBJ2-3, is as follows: EPEVTQTPSHQVTQMGQEVILRCVPISNHLYFYWYRQILGQKVEFLVSFYNNEISEKSEIFDDQFSVERPDGSNFTLKIRSTKLEDSAMYFCASSQRERATDTQYFGPGTRLTVL.

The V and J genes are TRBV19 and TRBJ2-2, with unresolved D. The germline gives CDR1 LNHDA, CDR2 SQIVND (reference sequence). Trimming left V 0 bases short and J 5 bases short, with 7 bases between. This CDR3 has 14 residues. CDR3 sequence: CASSIERSTGELFF. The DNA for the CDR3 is TGTGCCAGTAGTATAGAGCGATCGACCGGGGAGCTGTTTTTT.

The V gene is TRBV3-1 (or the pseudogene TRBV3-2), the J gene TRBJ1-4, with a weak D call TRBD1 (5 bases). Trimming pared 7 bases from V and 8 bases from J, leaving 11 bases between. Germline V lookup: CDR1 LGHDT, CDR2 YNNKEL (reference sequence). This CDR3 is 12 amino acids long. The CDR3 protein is CASTGGSEKLFF. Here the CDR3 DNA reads TGTGCCAGCACGGGGGGATCGGAAAAACTGTTTTTT.

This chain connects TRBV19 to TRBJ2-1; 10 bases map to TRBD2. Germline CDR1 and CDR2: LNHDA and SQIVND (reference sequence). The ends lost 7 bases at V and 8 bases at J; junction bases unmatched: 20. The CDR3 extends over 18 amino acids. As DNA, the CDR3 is TGTGCCAGTATAAAAAGCGGGGGGGCCAATCGGGTGATATATGAGCAGTTCTTC. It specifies CASIKSGGANRVIYEQFF.

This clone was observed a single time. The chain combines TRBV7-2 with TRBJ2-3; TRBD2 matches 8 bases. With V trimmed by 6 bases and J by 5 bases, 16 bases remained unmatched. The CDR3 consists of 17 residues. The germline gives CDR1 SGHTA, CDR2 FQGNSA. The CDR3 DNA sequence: TGTGCCAGCAGACCAGCGGGAGTACGTGTTTCCAGAGATACGCAGTATTTT. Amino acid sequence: CASRPAGVRVSRDTQYF.

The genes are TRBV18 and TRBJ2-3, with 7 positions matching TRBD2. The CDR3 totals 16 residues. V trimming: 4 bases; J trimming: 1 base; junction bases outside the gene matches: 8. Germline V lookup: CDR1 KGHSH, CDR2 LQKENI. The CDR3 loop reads CASSLGASGRTDTQYF. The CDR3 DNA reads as TGTGCCAGCTCACTGGGAGCTAGCGGCCGCACAGATACGCAGTATTTT. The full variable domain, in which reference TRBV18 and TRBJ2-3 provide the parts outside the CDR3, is NAGVMQNPRHLVRRRGQEARLRCSPMKGHSHVYWYRQLPEEGLKFMVYLQKENIIDESGMPKERFSAEFPKEGPSILRIQQVVRGDSAAYFCASSLGASGRTDTQYFGPGTRLTVL.

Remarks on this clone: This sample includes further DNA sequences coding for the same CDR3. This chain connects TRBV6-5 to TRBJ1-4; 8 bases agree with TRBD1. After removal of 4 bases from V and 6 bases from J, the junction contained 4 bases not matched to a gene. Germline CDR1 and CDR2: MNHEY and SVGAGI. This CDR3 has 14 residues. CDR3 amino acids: CASSSWTGYEKLFF. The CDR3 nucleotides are TGTGCCAGCAGTTCCTGGACAGGGTATGAAAAACTGTTTTTT.

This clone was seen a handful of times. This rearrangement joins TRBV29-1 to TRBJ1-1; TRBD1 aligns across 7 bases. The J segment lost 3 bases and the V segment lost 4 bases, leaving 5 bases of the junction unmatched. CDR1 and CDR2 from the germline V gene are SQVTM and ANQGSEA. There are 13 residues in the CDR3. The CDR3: CSVARGDHTEAFF. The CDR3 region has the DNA TGCAGCGTTGCCAGGGGGGATCACACTGAAGCTTTCTTT.

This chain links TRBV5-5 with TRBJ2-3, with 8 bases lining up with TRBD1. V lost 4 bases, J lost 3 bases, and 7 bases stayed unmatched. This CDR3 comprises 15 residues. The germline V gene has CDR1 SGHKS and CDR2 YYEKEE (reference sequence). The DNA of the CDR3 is TGTGCCAGCAGCACTCGACAGGGGATGACAGATACGCAGTATTTT. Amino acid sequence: CASSTRQGMTDTQYF.

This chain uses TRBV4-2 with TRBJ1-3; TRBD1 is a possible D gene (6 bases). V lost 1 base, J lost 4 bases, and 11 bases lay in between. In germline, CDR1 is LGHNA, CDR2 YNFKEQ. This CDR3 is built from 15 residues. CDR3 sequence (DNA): TGTGCCAGCAGCCAAGGACAGGCGAGGGGAAACACCATATATTTT. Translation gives CASSQGQARGNTIYF.

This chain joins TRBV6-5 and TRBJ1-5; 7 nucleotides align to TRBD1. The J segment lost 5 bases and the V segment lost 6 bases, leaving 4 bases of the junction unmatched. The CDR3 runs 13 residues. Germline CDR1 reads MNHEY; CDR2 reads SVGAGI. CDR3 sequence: CASRTGEYQPQHF. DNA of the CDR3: TGTGCCAGCAGAACAGGGGAATATCAGCCCCAGCATTTT.

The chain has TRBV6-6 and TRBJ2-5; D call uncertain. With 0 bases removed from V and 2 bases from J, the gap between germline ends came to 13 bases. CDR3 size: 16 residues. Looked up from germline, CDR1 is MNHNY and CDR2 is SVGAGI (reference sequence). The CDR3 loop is CASSYSTRSVQETQYF. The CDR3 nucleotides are TGTGCCAGCAGTTACTCGACTCGGTCAGTTCAAGAGACCCAGTACTTC.

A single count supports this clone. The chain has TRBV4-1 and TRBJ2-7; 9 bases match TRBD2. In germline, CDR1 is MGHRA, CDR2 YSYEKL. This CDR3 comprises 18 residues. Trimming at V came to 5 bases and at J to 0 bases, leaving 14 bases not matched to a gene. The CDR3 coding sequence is TGCGCCAGCAGCTTAGACACTAGCGGGCTTAGGAGCTCCTACGAGCAGTACTTC. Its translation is CASSLDTSGLRSSYEQYF.

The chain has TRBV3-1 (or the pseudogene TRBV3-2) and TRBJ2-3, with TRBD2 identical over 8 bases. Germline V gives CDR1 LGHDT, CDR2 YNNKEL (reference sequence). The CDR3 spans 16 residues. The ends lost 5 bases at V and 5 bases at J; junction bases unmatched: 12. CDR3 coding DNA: TGTGCCAGCAGCAGATTACCGGGACTAGATGTAGATACGCAGTATTTT. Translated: CASSRLPGLDVDTQYF.

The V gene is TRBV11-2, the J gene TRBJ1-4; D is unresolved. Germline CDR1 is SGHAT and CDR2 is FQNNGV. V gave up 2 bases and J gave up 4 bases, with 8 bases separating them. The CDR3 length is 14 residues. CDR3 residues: CASSLTPLNEKLFF. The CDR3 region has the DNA TGTGCCAGCAGCTTAACACCGCTTAATGAAAAACTGTTTTTT.

In DNA form, the CDR3 reads TGTGCCAGCAGCTACCTACAGGGCCACTATGGCTACACCTTC. Its translation: CASSYLQGHYGYTF. The chain has TRBV5-8 and TRBJ1-2, with D perhaps TRBD1 (6 bases). The CDR3 has 14 amino acids. V lost 3 bases and J 3 bases, leaving 12 bases between the germline ends. Germline CDR1 is SGHTS and CDR2 is YDEGEE.

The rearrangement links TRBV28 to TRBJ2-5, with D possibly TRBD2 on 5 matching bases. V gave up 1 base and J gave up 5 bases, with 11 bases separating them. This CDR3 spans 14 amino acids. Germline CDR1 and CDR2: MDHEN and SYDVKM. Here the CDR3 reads CASSLSVRRETQYF. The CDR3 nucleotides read TGTGCCAGCAGTTTATCGGTCAGGAGGGAGACCCAGTACTTC.

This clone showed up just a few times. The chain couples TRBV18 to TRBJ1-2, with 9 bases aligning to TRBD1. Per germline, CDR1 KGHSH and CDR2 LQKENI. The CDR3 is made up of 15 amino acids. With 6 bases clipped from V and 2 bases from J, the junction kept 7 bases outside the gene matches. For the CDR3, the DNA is TGTGCCAGCTCCCCCCGGGACAGGGCCAACTATGGCTACACCTTC. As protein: CASSPRDRANYGYTF. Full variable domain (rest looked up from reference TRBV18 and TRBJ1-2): NAGVMQNPRHLVRRRGQEARLRCSPMKGHSHVYWYRQLPEEGLKFMVYLQKENIIDESGMPKERFSAEFPKEGPSILRIQQVVRGDSAAYFCASSPRDRANYGYTFGSGTRLTVV.